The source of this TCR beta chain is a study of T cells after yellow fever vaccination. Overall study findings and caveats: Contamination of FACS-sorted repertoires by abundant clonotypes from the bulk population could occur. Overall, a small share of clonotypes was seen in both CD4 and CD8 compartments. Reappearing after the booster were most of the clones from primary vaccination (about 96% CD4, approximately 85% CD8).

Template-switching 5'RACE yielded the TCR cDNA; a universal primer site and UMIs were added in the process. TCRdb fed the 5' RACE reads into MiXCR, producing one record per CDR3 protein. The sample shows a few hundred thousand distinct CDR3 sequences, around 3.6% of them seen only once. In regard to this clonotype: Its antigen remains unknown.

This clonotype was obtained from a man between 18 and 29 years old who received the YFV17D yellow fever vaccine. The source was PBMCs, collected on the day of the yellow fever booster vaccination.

CDR3 DNA: TGTGCCAGCAGTCGACCGGGACCTAGCACAGATACGCAGTATTTT. This sequence encodes CASSRPGPSTDTQYF. V gene TRBV6-5 combines with J gene TRBJ2-3, with D perhaps matching TRBD1 or TRBD2 (5 bases each). V lost 5 bases to trimming and J lost 0 bases, with 12 bases between them. The CDR3 contains 15 residues. Germline CDR1 MNHEY, CDR2 SVGAGI.